This entry features one T cell receptor (beta chain) sequence. This specimen comes from a study of blood T cell repertoires in COVID-19. The wider study: Spain, Italy and the United States supplied samples that represented acute and convalescent COVID-19. Sources were T cells, B-cell-depleted T cells, or PBMCs; the material itself was cDNA or gDNA.

How the authors handled the data: The assay estimated nucleated cells by amplifying reference gene primers. The data were produced by immunoSEQ multiplex PCR, yet TCRdb's version contains in-frame clones alone and is incomplete. Clone size and V and J calls were adopted from that table, with D and trimming inferred from the DNA. The sample has about 59,000 clones; less than 85% are singletons. CDR3 size: 15 residues. V gave up 3 bases and J gave up 2 bases, with 16 bases separating them. Looked up from germline, CDR1 is DFQATT and CDR2 is SNEGSKA (reference sequence). The genes are TRBV20-1 and TRBJ1-1; tentative D call: TRBD1 (6 bases). This clonotype was obtained from a woman in her 70s with acute or convalescent COVID-19. Sequencing input: peripheral blood. CDR3 bases: TGCAGTGCTAGTATCGAGGGGGGGATCAACACTGAAGCTTTCTTT. This sequence encodes CSASIEGGINTEAFF.